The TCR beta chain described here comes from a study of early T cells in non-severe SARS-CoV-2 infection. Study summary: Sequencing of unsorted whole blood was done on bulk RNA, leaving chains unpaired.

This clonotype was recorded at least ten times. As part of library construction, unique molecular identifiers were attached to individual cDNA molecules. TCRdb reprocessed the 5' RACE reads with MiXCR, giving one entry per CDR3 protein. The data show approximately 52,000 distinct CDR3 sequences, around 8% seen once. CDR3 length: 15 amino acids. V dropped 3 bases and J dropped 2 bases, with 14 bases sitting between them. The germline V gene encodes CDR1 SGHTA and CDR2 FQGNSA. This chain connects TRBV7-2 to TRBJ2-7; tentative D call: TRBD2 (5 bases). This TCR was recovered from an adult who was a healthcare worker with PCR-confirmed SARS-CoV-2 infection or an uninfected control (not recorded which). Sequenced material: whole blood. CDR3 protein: CASSFMMAGPYEQYF. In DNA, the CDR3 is TGTGCCAGCAGCTTCATGATGGCGGGCCCCTACGAGCAGTACTTC.